The 10 T cell receptor beta chains below all came from one sample that was sequenced in a study of somatic mutations in cytotoxic T cells in rheumatoid arthritis. Assay: immunoSEQ multiplex PCR; the TCRdb copy retains only in-frame clones and omits some. The sample yields about 16,000 clones, roughly 80% seen once. The specimen was CD8+ T cells sorted from blood. The receptor source for this set is an adult with rheumatoid arthritis.

J is TRBJ1-5 and V is TRBV6-1; maybe TRBD1 (6 bases). In germline, CDR1 is MNHNS, CDR2 SASEGT. This CDR3 has 15 residues. Deletions cut 6 bases from V and 0 bases from J, with 12 bases between. The CDR3 nucleotides are TGTGCCAGCAGCCCGGACAGATATAGCAATCAGCCCCAGCATTTT. This gives the protein CASSPDRYSNQPQHF.

The chain employs TRBV11-2 and TRBJ2-5; D perhaps matches TRBD1 (5 bases). The germline V and J ends were trimmed by 5 bases and 5 bases, with 12 bases remaining between them. The CDR3 covers 13 residues. The germline CDR1 and CDR2 sequences are SGHAT and FQNNGV. The CDR3 coding sequence is TGTGCCAGCAGCCCTAGAAGGGGTGAGACCCAGTACTTC. Its translation is CASSPRRGETQYF.

The chain joins TRBV9 to TRBJ1-1, with 8 bases matching TRBD1. V shed 4 bases, J shed 6 bases, and the junction held 11 bases outside the gene matches. The CDR3 runs 15 residues. The germline CDR1 and CDR2 sequences are SGDLS and YYNGEE. As DNA, the CDR3 is TGTGCCAGCAGCCCCCCCCAGGGGGCTCTTTCTGAAGCTTTCTTT. Protein sequence: CASSPPQGALSEAFF.

DNA for the CDR3: TGTGCCAGCAGCTCATCAACAGGGGTGCGGGGCTACACCTTC. It yields the protein CASSSSTGVRGYTF. This rearrangement joins TRBV7-9 to TRBJ1-2; 7 nucleotides align to TRBD1. Germline V CDR1 and CDR2: SEHNR, FQNEAQ (reference sequence). This CDR3 has 14 residues. Germline trimming cut 4 bases from V and 8 bases from J; bases unmatched to any gene: 10.

The rearrangement links TRBV9 to TRBJ2-1; no clear D. Trimming pared 4 bases from V and 7 bases from J, leaving 12 bases between. CDR1 SGDLS and CDR2 YYNGEE come from the germline V gene. The CDR3 spans 13 residues. The CDR3 bases are TGTGCCAGCAGCTTCAACCTACAGAATGAGCAGTTCTTC. Translated: CASSFNLQNEQFF.

This clone turned up a few times. The chain carries TRBV5-6 and TRBJ2-1, with 9 bases fitting TRBD2. Germline V gives CDR1 SGHDT, CDR2 YYEEEE. This CDR3 spans 15 amino acids. Losses at the gene ends were 4 bases for V and 14 bases for J; bases not matched to a gene: 16. In DNA form, the CDR3 reads TGTGCCAGCAGCCCCACCGACTCGCGGGGGGGCCAGGAGTTCTTC. This sequence encodes CASSPTDSRGGQEFF.

This rearrangement joins TRBV10-2 to TRBJ1-2; D uncertain. Deletions cut 3 bases from V and 6 bases from J, with 11 bases between. The CDR3 is 13 residues long. CDR1 and CDR2 (germline): WSHSY, SAAADI. The CDR3 is CASSEVGFNGYTF. CDR3 DNA sequence: TGCGCCAGCAGTGAAGTAGGGTTTAATGGCTACACCTTC.

The rearrangement links TRBV20-1 to TRBJ1-1; the D is unclear. CDR3 size: 11 residues. V lost 6 bases to trimming and J lost 3 bases, with 8 bases between them. The germline CDR1 and CDR2 sequences are DFQATT and SNEGSKA (reference sequence). DNA for the CDR3: TGCAGTGCCCGGAGTGACACTGAAGCTTTCTTT. As protein: CSARSDTEAFF.

The chain has TRBV9 and TRBJ2-5; the match to TRBD2 covers 7 bases. This CDR3 contains 15 residues. Per germline, CDR1 SGDLS and CDR2 YYNGEE. V lost 4 bases to trimming and J lost 5 bases; unmatched junction nucleotides: 11. The CDR3 spells CASSTYKGGQETQYF. The CDR3, as DNA: TGTGCCAGCAGCACGTATAAGGGAGGGCAGGAGACCCAGTACTTC.

The rearrangement links TRBV9 to TRBJ1-3, with D perhaps matching TRBD1 (5 bases). This CDR3 has 14 amino acids. Trimming took off 3 bases at V and 9 bases at J, with 16 bases between the two ends. Germline V gene lookup returns CDR1 SGDLS and CDR2 YYNGEE. The CDR3 region is CASSADSYGGTIYF. The CDR3 DNA reads TGTGCCAGCAGCGCCGACAGTTACGGCGGCACCATATATTTT.